The sequence of this T cell receptor beta chain was determined in a study of cytomegalovirus exposure and HLA in healthy donors. Overall study findings and caveats: Specificity for CMV antigens was confirmed in vitro for a few of the CMV-associated chains. Cytomegalovirus status was reportedly diagnosed by the classifier with high sensitivity and specificity. The authors enumerated over 150 TCR beta chains as linked to cytomegalovirus.

The CDR3 runs 17 residues. Trimming removed 1 base from V and 1 base from J, with 11 bases in between. Germline V gene data show CDR1 as SGHVS and CDR2 as FNYEAQ. Only in-frame clones appear in the TCRdb table, and some are missing; sequencing was by immunoSEQ multiplex PCR. The sample lists around 250,000 clones, less than 95% seen once, with 2.5% to 3.5% in the top ten. Notes on this clone: Antigen unknown.

The receptor comes from a woman between 25 and 40 years old in good health and CMV-seronegative. The chain joins TRBV7-6 to TRBJ2-6, with unresolved D. Sequencing was performed on PBMCs. The CDR3 DNA sequence: TGTGCCAGCAGCTTAGGAATCGATTCGTCTGGGGCCAACGTCCTGACTTTC. Translated, it gives CASSLGIDSSGANVLTF.